This entry concerns a single TCR beta chain. Its antigen remains unidentified. A library of TCRbeta sequences, prepared with unique molecular identifiers, was generated. TCRdb processed the PCR reads anew with MiXCR; each CDR3 protein has one entry. The sample lists about 340,000 distinct CDR3 sequences, about a sixth occurring once. The data derive from a study of T-cell reconstitution after alpha-beta-depleted transplantation in children. The study, taken as a whole, reports: At around two months after transplant, the alpha-beta T cells were reportedly derived from several hundred expanded clones that came from non-depleted graft cells. Surviving recipient cells, namely T cells and thymic progenitors, were the source of high day-60 TCRbeta diversity in some patients. It was newly produced T cells that mostly accounted for T-cell counts and diversity one year after transplant.

This CDR3 is built from 15 residues. The sequence derives from a male patient under 10 years old who had a stem cell transplant for acute lymphoblastic leukemia, so the T cells may come from the graft donor. The chain is built from TRBV21-1 and TRBJ1-5; the listed D gene, TRBD1, was not tested against the DNA. TRBV21-1 is a known pseudogene. The sample was PBMCs, mostly from graft donor cells, taken 360 days after TCRalphabeta/CD19-depleted stem cell transplant. This CDR3 is CASSPRQGPNQPQHF. DNA for the CDR3: TGTGCCAGCAGCCCCCGACAGGGCCCCAATCAGCCCCAGCATTTT.